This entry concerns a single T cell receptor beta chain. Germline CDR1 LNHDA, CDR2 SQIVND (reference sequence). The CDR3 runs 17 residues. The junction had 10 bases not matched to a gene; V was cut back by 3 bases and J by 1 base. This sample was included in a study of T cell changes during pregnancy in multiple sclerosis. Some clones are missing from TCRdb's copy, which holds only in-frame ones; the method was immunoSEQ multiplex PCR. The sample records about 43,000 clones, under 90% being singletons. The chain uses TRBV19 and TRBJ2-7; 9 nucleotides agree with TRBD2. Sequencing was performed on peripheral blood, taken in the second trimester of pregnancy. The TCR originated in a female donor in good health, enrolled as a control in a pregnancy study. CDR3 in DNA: TGTGCCAGTAGTATTCCCCTGGGTAGCGGGGGATCCTACGAGCAGTACTTC. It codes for CASSIPLGSGGSYEQYF.